This TCR beta chain emerged from a study of blood T cell repertoires in COVID-19. Across the study: Acute and convalescent COVID-19 specimens originated in the United States, Italy and Spain. Sources were T cells, B-cell-depleted T cells, or PBMCs; the material itself was cDNA or gDNA.

Those enrolled in Seattle joined during active infection and were followed longitudinally afterward. V trimming: 6 bases; J trimming: 8 bases; junction bases outside the gene matches: 6. CDR1 SGHDN and CDR2 FVKESK come from the germline V gene. The CDR3 runs to 14 residues. Assay used: immunoSEQ multiplex PCR; TCRdb lists only in-frame clones, some missing. The profile shows about 200,000 clones, 65% to 90% of them singletons. The chain uses TRBV14 and TRBJ2-1, with TRBD1 matching 11 bases. The receptor was derived from a woman in her seventies with COVID-19, enrolled during active disease. Sequencing used peripheral blood. The CDR3 loop is CASRRTGGRDEQFF. The CDR3 DNA reads TGTGCCAGCAGAAGGACAGGGGGCAGGGATGAGCAGTTCTTC.